This T cell receptor beta chain derives from a study of blood T cells in healthy people across ages. Donors ranged from roughly 6 to 100 years old and were healthy Caucasians in Russia. This clonotype was counted only a few times. What it recognizes is unknown. Using a J-beta primer mix together with a sample-barcoded 5' primer, a second PCR was run for roughly 7 to 11 cycles. A template-switch adaptor that had 12 random nucleotides put a tag on each cDNA molecule. TCRdb processed the 5' RACE reads anew with MiXCR; each CDR3 protein has one entry. This sample has 550,000 to 650,000 distinct CDR3 sequences, with 27% found just once. From germline, CDR1 is SGHVS and CDR2 FNYEAQ. The length of the CDR3 is 15 residues. Study-level findings and limits: The study found TCR beta diversity correlated strongly with naive T cell percentage.

This sample was also put to use in a study of T cells of mothers and their children. From that second work: Overlap ran slightly, non-significantly higher for related than unrelated mother-child pairs.

This chain links TRBV7-6 with TRBJ2-5; D is possibly TRBD1 (6 bases). The DNA end lines up better with TRBJ2-7; the J call may be wrong. This TCR was recovered from a boy between 2 and 10 years old in good health. The sequencing sample was made of blood. The CDR3 reads CASSLDPQGSYEQYF. The CDR3 DNA reads as TGTGCCAGCAGCCTAGACCCACAGGGCTCCTACGAGCAGTACTTC.